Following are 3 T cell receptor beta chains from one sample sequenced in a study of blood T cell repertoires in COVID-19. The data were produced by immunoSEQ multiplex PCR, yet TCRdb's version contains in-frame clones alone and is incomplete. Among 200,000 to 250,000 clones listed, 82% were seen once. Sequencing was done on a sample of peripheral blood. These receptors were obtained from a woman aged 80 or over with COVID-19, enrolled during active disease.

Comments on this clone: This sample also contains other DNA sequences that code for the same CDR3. The CDR3 here is CASSPSRNTGELFF. The CDR3 DNA reads as TGTGCCAGCTCACCATCGAGGAACACCGGGGAGCTGTTTTTT. V usage is TRBV18 and J usage is TRBJ2-2; D gene ambiguous. The length of the CDR3 is 14 residues. Germline assignment: CDR1 KGHSH and CDR2 LQKENI. The V end was cut by 2 bases, the J end by 1 base, with 5 bases between. Together with reference TRBV18 and TRBJ2-2, the CDR3 gives the full variable domain: NAGVMQNPRHLVRRRGQEARLRCSPMKGHSHVYWYRQLPEEGLKFMVYLQKENIIDESGMPKERFSAEFPKEGPSILRIQQVVRGDSAAYFCASSPSRNTGELFFGEGSRLTVL.

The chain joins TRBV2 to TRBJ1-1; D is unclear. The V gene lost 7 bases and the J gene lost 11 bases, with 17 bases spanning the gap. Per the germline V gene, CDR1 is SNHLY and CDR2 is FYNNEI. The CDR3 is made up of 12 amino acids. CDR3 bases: TGTGCCAGCACAGACAACCGCCTTGGGGCTTTCTTT. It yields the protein CASTDNRLGAFF.

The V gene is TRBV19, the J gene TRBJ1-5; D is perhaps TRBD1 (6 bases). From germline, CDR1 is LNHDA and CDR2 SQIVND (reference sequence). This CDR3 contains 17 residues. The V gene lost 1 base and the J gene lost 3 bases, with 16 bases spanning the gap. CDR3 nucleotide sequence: TGTGCCAGTAGTATAGGGGGGAAGGGGGTCCTCAATCAGCCCCAGCATTTT. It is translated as CASSIGGKGVLNQPQHF.